This TCR beta chain appears in the sequencing data of a study of spatial heterogeneity in lung cancer. This clonotype appeared many times. MiXCR, applied by TCRdb to the 5' RACE reads, yields one record per CDR3 protein. The profile shows some 23,000 distinct CDR3 sequences, 6.5% to 8% of them singletons. The ends were cut back, 5 bases at V and 1 base at J, with 11 bases in the middle. This CDR3 has 14 amino acids. Germline-derived CDR1 and CDR2 are MDHEN and SYDVKM. The sample's time point: sample taken at primary tumor resection. No cells were sorted before sequencing. The whole RNA sequenced was extracted from tumor, nontumor lung or frozen PBMC.

The chain joins TRBV28 to TRBJ1-1; D may be TRBD1 (6 bases). The source was PBMCs, collected at surgery. This TCR was sampled from a male donor with early-stage non-small cell lung cancer. CDR3 in amino acids: CASSIGGPNTEAFF. CDR3 in DNA: TGTGCCAGCAGTATTGGGGGCCCGAACACTGAAGCTTTCTTT.